This TCR beta chain was sequenced during a study of CXCR3-negative and CXCR3-positive naive CD8 T cells. Whole-study context: The dataset comprises some 130 million TRB reads in total, with about 1.5 +/- 0.3 million reads per library. Regarding the study as a whole: Both naive subsets carried similar amounts of surface CD5, so TCR strength was inferred from TRB CDR3 properties. Higher TRB CDR3 hydrophobicity marked CXCR3-positive naive cells relative to CXCR3-negative naive cells. Cryopreserved cells showed partially decreased CXCR3 expression, and most assays used fresh PBMCs.

CD45RO-CCR7+CD27+CD95- was the phenotype of naive CD8+ T cells. Preparation of TRB cDNA libraries relied on 5' RACE carrying UMI labels. TCRdb reprocessed the 5' RACE reads and reports one entry per CDR3 protein, with no DNA. The sample is made up of fewer than 10,000 distinct CDR3 sequences, and the top ten hold approximately 2% of it. The CDR3 runs to 13 residues. Germline CDR1 and CDR2: MGHRA and YSYEKL. This clonotype registers medium-sized by frequency. Its antigen is unknown. The source is a human donor in good health. Some clones in this sample may be carry-over from other donors' samples. The V gene is TRBV4-1, the J gene TRBJ2-7; absent DNA, TCRdb's TRBD1 call cannot be checked. Sequenced material: naive CXCR3+ CD8+ T cells from blood. Subset reported: CD45RO-CCR7+CD27+CD95- naive CD8+ T cells expressing CXCR3 (TNR3+). The chain's CDR3 is CASSQVTGHEQYF.